This TCR beta chain appears in the sequencing data of a study of cytomegalovirus exposure and HLA in healthy donors (dated by TCRdb to the late 2010s). Notes on the research overall: According to an earlier analysis of 587 of the donors, about 179 million T cells yielded 117 million unique TCR beta sequences and about 300 Gb of sequence data. To study patterns of TCR occurrence, a later analysis re-analyzed previously published TCR beta repertoires from several hundred donors and added high-resolution HLA genotyping. All discovery cohort repertoires had been generated using a single sequencing platform. Across some 400 genotyped donors of the cohort, an average of about 200,000 unique TCR beta nucleotide sequences per donor were sequenced, and roughly 17% of those sequences were non-productive. Alongside the repertoire data, information on donor age, sex, ethnicity and CMV serostatus was compiled. High-throughput TCR immunosequencing, statistical association of individual TCRs with disease status, and machine learning were combined to predict cytomegalovirus infection status. The study profiled the T cell repertoires of hundreds of subjects by immunosequencing and related them to cytomegalovirus serostatus. In addition to the first cohort of around 670 subjects, a separate validation cohort of 100 to 150 different subjects was used. Genome-wide SNP genotypes for about 55% of the roughly 670 donors were used in a later genetic analysis, which treated that subset as a discovery cohort. Of the 300 to 450 genotyped donors, 81% were placed in the genetic ancestry cluster associated with self-reported Caucasian donors. Several DR-DQ haplotypes were treated as single units for association and clustering because of strong linkage in the cohort. Typing coverage differed by locus: A, B, C, DRB1 and DQB1 were typed in about 620-630 donors, DQA1 in 522, DPA1 in 606, and DPB1 in approximately 450. The study aimed to test whether signatures of past pathogen exposure could be identified by cataloging public T cell receptors. Rather than drawing on any new phenotypic data, the later analysis identified candidate immune exposures from TCR beta sequences and the way those sequences occurred across donors. Class I and class II HLA loci were covered by the typing at four-digit resolution. About 330 gigabases of sequencing data and 70 million to 100 million unique TCR sequences made up an early release that covered fewer than 650 HLA-typed donors. To decide whether each TCR beta V gene segment behaved as functional or pseudogenic, an earlier analysis of over 500 of the donors relied on high-throughput TCR beta sequencing.

Results and caveats for the whole study, not just this receptor: The authors suggested that the approach could potentially be extended to other disease states and immunological phenotypes. Correlated functional status among segregating V segments might be attributable to linkage disequilibrium, but an unknown experimental factor could not be ruled out. A few of the identified cytomegalovirus-associated TCR beta chains were confirmed in vitro to be specific for cytomegalovirus antigens. While some public TCRs were present in many individuals, most TCR sequences turned up only very rarely across donors. In a later genetic analysis, fewer N-insertions in productive TCRs were reported among donors in an Asian-associated ancestry cluster than the roughly 700-donor mean. In a later analysis, 15,000 to 20,000 TCR beta sequences were associated with specific HLA alleles at a false discovery rate of 0.05. Because some donors lacked HLA typing at each locus, the association tests relied only on the typed subset. Only TCR beta chains were sequenced in this cohort, and the absence of alpha or paired-chain data limited detectable features. Some IMGT-functional V segments, including TRBV6-2 and TRBV6-3, could not be distinguished by the 87-base-pair reads and were therefore excluded. When HLA alleles, especially DR and DQ, strongly co-occurred, TCR associations were difficult to assign to individual alleles. According to a later analysis, most CMV-associated TCR beta chains appeared to be HLA-restricted, and the HLA associations seemed to be driven largely by CMV exposure. Broadly in line with IMGT annotations, most TCR beta V segments showed up in productive rearrangements about 87% or about 30% of the time in an earlier analysis of around 550 of the donors. In a later analysis, the rate of TCR association differed among HLA loci, with DRB1 alleles having the most associated TCRs and HLA-C alleles having the fewest. In both the original and validation cohorts, the classifier was reported to diagnose cytomegalovirus status with high specificity and sensitivity. Fewer than 20 rarely observed V segments, including chromosome 9 orphons, were excluded from the earlier analysis of approximately 500 of the donors because counts were too low. The study gave a list of 150 to 200 TCR beta chains associated with cytomegalovirus. The presence/absence analyses assumed that sequencing depth was roughly uniform across donors, and that assumption may not be true. A cluster of highly shared sequence variants was judged likely to be a technical artifact of the sequencing pipeline. Immune exposure information for the cohort was limited to CMV serostatus. A further reported finding was that TCR beta sequences accurately predicted the HLA-A and HLA-B alleles for most subjects in the first cohort. Several of the top co-occurrence clusters appeared to be linked to parvovirus B19, influenza, CMV and Epstein-Barr virus, according to a later analysis. An association between a missense DCLRE1C variant and V-gene and J-gene trimming of TCR beta chains was found in a later genetic analysis and replicated in an independent cohort. In a later analysis, HLA-associated TCR beta chains were found to be more clonally expanded and to have lower generation probabilities than equally common non-associated chains.

The CDR3 goes from the cysteine to the phenylalanine over 13 residues. Of the read, only the CDR3 DNA is kept; its 39 bases are in frame from base 1. The germline ends are 15 bases apart after V is trimmed by 7 bases and J by 8 bases. CDR1 SGHRS and CDR2 YFSETQ are derived from the germline V gene. In total, about 650 healthy bone marrow donors made up the cohort. At the time of sampling, every cohort member was nominally healthy, though immune exposures that went unrecorded were likely present. The donor tested CMV seronegative, placing the donor among the roughly 400 seronegative members of the cohort. A peripheral blood sample was provided by each donor, and peripheral blood mononuclear cells were used for TCR beta sequencing. Genomic DNA was extracted from the blood cell samples with the Qiagen DNeasy Blood Extraction Kit. As for this clone: Its antigen is currently not known. Base qualities are missing; no much larger clone stands one base away.

Library construction relied on the immunoSEQ multiplex PCR assay. The multiplex PCR relied on a mix of 60 forward primers for TCR Vbeta segments and 13 reverse primers for TCR Jbeta segments. The CDR3 region of rearranged TCR beta genes was amplified from genomic DNA by a multiplex PCR assay. The amplified TCR beta libraries were sequenced on the Illumina HiSeq System as 87-base-pair reads. In the paper's pipeline: A later analysis counted tens of millions of unique TCR beta chains across the 650 to 800 repertoires, and about 10 million of these chains were shared by at least two donors. Raw reads were error-corrected and collapsed into unique sequences with a nearest-neighbor algorithm that merged closely related sequences to remove PCR and sequencing errors. V, D and J gene segments were assigned by aligning CDR3 sequences to IMGT reference sequences. For a sequence to be retained, a match of at least six nucleotides was required to both a V gene segment and a J gene segment. Rearrangements were classified as productive when the CDR3 lacked stop codons and remained in frame with V and J, and all other rearrangements were classified as non-productive. Following IMGT convention, CDR3 was defined as the stretch from the second conserved V-encoded cysteine up to the conserved J-encoded phenylalanine. In an earlier analysis of just under 600 of the donors, sequences lacking an unambiguous match to a single V gene segment were excluded. An earlier analysis of several hundred of the donors called V segments functional above 56.7% productive rearrangements and segregating when the between-donor standard deviation exceeded 5%. To diagnose cytomegalovirus status from the catalog of TCR beta chain sequences, a statistical classification framework was built. In a later analysis, V and J genes were assigned by comparing TCR nucleotide sequences against IMGT/GENE-DB human TR gene sequences. Using the TCRdist pipeline, a later analysis assigned CDR3 sequences along with most-parsimonious VDJ recombination scenarios. In a later analysis, every TCR beta chain was defined by the combination of its CDR3 amino acid sequence and its V-gene family, and reads without a unique V-gene family were dropped. As a way to deal with suspected cross-contamination and a sequencing artifact, a later analysis dropped hundreds of nucleotide sequences that were highly shared and had low generation probability. In a later analysis, a clonal expansion index for each public chain was calculated from normalized within-repertoire ranks of inferred template counts. In a later analysis, generation probabilities were computed using a VDJ recombination model fitted to out-of-frame rearrangements, and the results were checked against IGoR. In a later analysis, TCR-TCR, TCR-HLA and TCR-CMV co-occurrence was scored with hypergeometric tests, and a repertoire-size bias correction was applied to TCR pairs. False discovery rates were estimated in a later analysis by permuting HLA or CMV assignments 20 times. A later analysis grouped co-occurring TCRs with DBSCAN, adding TCRdist sequence similarity when clustering within HLA-allele-positive subsets. Repertoires with fewer than 30,000 or more than 120,000 public chains, plus five repertoires with anomalous nucleotide sharing, were excluded from co-occurrence clustering. TCRdb took this table from immuneACCESS and kept in-frame rearrangements with V and J called. Such tables lack part of the clones; where checked against another copy, unresolved V genes explain under half of the gap, and the rest is unexplained. V and J calls and clone size come straight from that table; D and trimming were deduced from the DNA. Recorded for this sample are around 110,000 clones; approximately 81% of them occurred a single time. The ten largest clones capture around 2% of the sample.

This TCR derives from a man under 40 in good health and CMV-seronegative. The sequence joins TRBV5-1 to TRBJ1-4, with the D gene call left open. Sequencing was carried out using PBMCs. The DNA sequence reads TGCGCCAGCGGGAGTCTCGGCGCGGAAAAACTGTTTTTT. Translated, this gives CASGSLGAEKLFF. Beyond the CDR3, the reference TRBV5-1 and TRBJ1-4 genes provide the residues; the full variable domain reads: KAGVTQTPRYLIKTRGQQVTLSCSPISGHRSVSWYQQTPGQGLQFLFEYFSETQRNKGNFPGRFSGRQFSNSRSEMNVSTLELGDSALYLCASGSLGAEKLFFGSGTQLSVL.